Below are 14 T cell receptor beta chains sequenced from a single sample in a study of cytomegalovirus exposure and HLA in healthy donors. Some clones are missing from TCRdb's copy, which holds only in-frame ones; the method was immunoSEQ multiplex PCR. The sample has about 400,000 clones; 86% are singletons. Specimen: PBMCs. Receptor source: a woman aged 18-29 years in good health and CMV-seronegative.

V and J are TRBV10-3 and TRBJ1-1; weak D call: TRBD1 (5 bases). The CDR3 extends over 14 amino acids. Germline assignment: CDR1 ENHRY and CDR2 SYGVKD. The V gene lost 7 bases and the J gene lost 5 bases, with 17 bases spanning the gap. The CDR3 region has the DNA TGTGCCATCACCCAGGACGCCCGGGGGACTGAAGCTTTCTTT. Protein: CAITQDARGTEAFF.

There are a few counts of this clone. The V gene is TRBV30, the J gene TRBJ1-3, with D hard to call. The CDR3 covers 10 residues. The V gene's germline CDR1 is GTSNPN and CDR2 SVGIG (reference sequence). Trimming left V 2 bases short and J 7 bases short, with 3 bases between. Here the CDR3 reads CAWSYNTIYF. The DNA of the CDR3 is TGTGCCTGGAGTTATAACACCATATATTTT.

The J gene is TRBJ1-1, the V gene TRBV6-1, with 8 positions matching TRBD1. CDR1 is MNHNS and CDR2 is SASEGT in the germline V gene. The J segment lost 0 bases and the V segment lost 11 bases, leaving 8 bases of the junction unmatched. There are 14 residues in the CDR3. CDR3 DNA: TGTGCCGGACGCGGACAGGGATTGAACACTGAAGCTTTCTTT. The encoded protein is CAGRGQGLNTEAFF.

The CDR3: CASSFGAGVGEQYF. The DNA for the CDR3 is TGTGCCAGCAGTTTCGGAGCGGGAGTCGGCGAGCAGTACTTC. The chain links TRBV27 to TRBJ2-7; 8 bases map to TRBD2. The length of the CDR3 is 14 residues. Germline CDR1 MNHEY, CDR2 SMNVEV (reference sequence). V dropped 3 bases and J dropped 6; count of bases not matched to a gene: 7.

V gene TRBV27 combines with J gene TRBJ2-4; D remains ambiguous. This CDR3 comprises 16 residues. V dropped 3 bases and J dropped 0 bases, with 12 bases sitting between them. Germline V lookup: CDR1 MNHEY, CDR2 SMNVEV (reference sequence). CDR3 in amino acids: CASSFRGRLAKNIQYF. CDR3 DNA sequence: TGTGCCAGCAGTTTTCGAGGCAGACTAGCCAAAAACATTCAGTACTTC.

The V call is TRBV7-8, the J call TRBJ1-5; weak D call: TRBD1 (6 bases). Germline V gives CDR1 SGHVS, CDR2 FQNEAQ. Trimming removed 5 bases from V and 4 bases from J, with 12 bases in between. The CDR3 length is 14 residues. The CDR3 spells CASSPGTTNQPQHF. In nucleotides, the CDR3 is TGTGCCAGCAGCCCCGGGACAACTAATCAGCCCCAGCATTTT.

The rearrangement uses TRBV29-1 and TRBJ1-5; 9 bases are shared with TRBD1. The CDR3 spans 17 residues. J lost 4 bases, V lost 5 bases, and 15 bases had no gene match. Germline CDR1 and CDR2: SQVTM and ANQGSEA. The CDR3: CSVSTGGTAIGNQPQHF. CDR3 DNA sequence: TGCAGCGTTTCGACAGGGGGGACAGCTATAGGAAATCAGCCCCAGCATTTT. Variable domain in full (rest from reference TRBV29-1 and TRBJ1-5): SAVISQKPSRDICQRGTSLTIQCQVDSQVTMMFWYRQQPGQSLTLIATANQGSEATYESGFVIDKFPISRPNLTFSTLTVSNMSPEDSSIYLCSVSTGGTAIGNQPQHFGDGTRLSIL.

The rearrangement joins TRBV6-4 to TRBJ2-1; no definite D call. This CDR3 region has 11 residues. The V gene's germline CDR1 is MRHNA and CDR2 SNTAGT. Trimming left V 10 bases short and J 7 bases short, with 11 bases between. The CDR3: CATPQWNEQFF. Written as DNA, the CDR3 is TGTGCCACCCCCCAGTGGAATGAGCAGTTCTTC.

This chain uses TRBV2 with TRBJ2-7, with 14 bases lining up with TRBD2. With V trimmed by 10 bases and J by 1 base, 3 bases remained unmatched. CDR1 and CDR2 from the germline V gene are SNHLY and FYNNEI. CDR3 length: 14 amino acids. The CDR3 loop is CATRTSGGSYEQYF. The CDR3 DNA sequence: TGTGCCACAAGGACTAGCGGGGGGTCCTACGAGCAGTACTTC.

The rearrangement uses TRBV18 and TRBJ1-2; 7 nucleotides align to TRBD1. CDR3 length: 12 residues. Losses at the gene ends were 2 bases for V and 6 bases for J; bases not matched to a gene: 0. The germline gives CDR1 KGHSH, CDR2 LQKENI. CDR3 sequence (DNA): TGTGCCAGCTCACCAACAGGGGATGGCTACACCTTC. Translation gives CASSPTGDGYTF. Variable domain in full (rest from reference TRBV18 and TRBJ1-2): NAGVMQNPRHLVRRRGQEARLRCSPMKGHSHVYWYRQLPEEGLKFMVYLQKENIIDESGMPKERFSAEFPKEGPSILRIQQVVRGDSAAYFCASSPTGDGYTFGSGTRLTVV.

The CDR3 loop reads CASSVGRSRGTEAFF. The DNA for the CDR3 is TGTGCCAGCAGCGTAGGGAGATCTCGGGGTACTGAAGCTTTCTTT. V usage is TRBV9 and J usage is TRBJ1-1; D is unclear. V lost 0 bases and J 5 bases, leaving 14 bases between the germline ends. Germline V lookup: CDR1 SGDLS, CDR2 YYNGEE. The CDR3 extends over 15 amino acids. Variable domain in full (rest from reference TRBV9 and TRBJ1-1): DSGVTQTPKHLITATGQRVTLRCSPRSGDLSVYWYQQSLDQGLQFLIQYYNGEERAKGNILERFSAQQFPDLHSELNLSSLELGDSALYFCASSVGRSRGTEAFFGQGTRLTVV.

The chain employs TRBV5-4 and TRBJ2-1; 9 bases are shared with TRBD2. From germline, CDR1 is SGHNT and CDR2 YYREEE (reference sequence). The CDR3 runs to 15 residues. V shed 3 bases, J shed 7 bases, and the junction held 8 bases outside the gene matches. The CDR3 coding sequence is TGTGCCAGCAGCTCTAGGGCGGGAGGGTGGAATGAGCAGTTCTTC. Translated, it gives CASSSRAGGWNEQFF. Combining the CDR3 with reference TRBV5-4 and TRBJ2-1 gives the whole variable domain ETGVTQSPTHLIKTRGQQVTLRCSSQSGHNTVSWYQQALGQGPQFIFQYYREEENGRGNFPPRFSGLQFPNYSSELNVNALELDDSALYLCASSSRAGGWNEQFFGPGTRLTVL.

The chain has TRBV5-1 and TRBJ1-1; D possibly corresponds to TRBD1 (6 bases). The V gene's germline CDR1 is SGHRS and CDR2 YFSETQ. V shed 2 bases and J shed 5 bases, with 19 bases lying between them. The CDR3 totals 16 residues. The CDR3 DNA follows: TGCGCCAGCAGCTTTGGGCGTCCAGGGGCGAGGACTGAAGCTTTCTTT. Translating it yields CASSFGRPGARTEAFF. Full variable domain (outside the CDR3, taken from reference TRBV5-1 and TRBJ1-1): KAGVTQTPRYLIKTRGQQVTLSCSPISGHRSVSWYQQTPGQGLQFLFEYFSETQRNKGNFPGRFSGRQFSNSRSEMNVSTLELGDSALYLCASSFGRPGARTEAFFGQGTRLTVV.

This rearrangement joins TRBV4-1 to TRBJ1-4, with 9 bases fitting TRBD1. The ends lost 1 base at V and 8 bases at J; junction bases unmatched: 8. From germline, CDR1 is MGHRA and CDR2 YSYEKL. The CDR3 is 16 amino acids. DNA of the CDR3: TGCGCCAGCAGCCAAGCGTCACAGGGGGCCAGGGAAAAACTGTTTTTT. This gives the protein CASSQASQGAREKLFF.